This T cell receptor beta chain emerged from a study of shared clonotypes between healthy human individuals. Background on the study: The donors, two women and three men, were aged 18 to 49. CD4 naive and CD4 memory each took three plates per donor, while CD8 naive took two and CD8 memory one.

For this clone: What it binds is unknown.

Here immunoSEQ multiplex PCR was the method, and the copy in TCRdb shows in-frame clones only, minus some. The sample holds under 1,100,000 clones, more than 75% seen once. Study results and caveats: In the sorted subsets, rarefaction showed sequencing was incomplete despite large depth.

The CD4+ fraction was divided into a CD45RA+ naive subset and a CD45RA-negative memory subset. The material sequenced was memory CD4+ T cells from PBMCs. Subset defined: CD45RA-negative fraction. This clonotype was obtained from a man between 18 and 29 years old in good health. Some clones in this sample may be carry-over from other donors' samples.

The CDR3: CATTGGRGNTIYF. In nucleotides, the CDR3 is TGTGCCACCACAGGGGGACGTGGAAACACCATATATTTT. V usage is TRBV28 and J usage is TRBJ1-3, with 8 bases lining up with TRBD1. V was clipped by 10 bases and J by 3 bases; unmatched bases: 5. Germline assignment: CDR1 MDHEN and CDR2 SYDVKM. This CDR3 is 13 amino acids long. Looking up the rest from reference TRBV28 and TRBJ1-3 gives the full variable domain: DVKVTQSSRYLVKRTGEKVFLECVQDMDHENMFWYRQDPGLGLRLIYFSYDVKMKEKGDIPEGYSVSREKKERFSLILESASTNQTSMYLCATTGGRGNTIYFGEGSWLTVV.